By its share, the clone carrying this T cell receptor beta chain is medium-sized (0.01 to 0.1%). The antigen is unknown. The data were obtained in a study of spatial heterogeneity in lung cancer. Background on the study: An average of more than ten raw reads was observed per unique TCR and UMI combination. Study-wide findings and caveats: The study found that expanded intratumoral alpha and beta TCR counts tracked tumor mutation counts.

The CDR3 covers 15 residues. With 0 bases removed from V and 9 bases from J, the gap between germline ends came to 17 bases. Germline V CDR1 and CDR2: LNHDA, SQIVND (reference sequence). Time point reported: sample taken at primary tumor resection. There were some 76 donors, all of them untreated patients with early-stage non-small cell lung cancer. Whole RNA obtained from tumor, nontumor lung or frozen PBMC underwent sequencing without sorting. In TCRdb, the 5' RACE reads were re-called with MiXCR into one record per CDR3 protein. The table includes around 4,800 distinct CDR3 sequences, 9.5% to 15% detected once.

This TCR was recovered from a male donor with early-stage non-small cell lung cancer. The sequences come from lung tumor tissue, collected at surgery. The chain combines TRBV19 with TRBJ2-5, with D maybe TRBD1 (6 bases). In DNA form, the CDR3 reads TGTGCCAGTAGTATAGATCGGGACACCCAGACGGCCCAGTACTTC. Translation gives CASSIDRDTQTAQYF.